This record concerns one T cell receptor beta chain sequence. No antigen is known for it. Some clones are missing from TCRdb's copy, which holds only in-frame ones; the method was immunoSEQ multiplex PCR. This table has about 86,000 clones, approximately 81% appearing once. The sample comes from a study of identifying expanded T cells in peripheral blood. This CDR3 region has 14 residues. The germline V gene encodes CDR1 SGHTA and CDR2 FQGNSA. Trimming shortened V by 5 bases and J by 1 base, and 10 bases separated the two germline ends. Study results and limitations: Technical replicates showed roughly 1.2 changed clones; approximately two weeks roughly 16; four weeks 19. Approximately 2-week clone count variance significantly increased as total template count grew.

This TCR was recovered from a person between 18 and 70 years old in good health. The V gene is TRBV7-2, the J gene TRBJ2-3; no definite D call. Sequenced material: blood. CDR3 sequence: CASSPRAGTDTQYF. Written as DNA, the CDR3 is TGTGCCAGCAGCCCGCGCGCGGGCACAGATACGCAGTATTTT.